This passage covers 13 T cell receptor beta chains from one sample sequenced in a study of shared clonotypes between healthy human individuals. Assay: immunoSEQ multiplex PCR; the TCRdb copy retains only in-frame clones and omits some. This sample has about 1 million clones, with around 76% found just once. The material sequenced was memory CD4+ T cells sorted from blood. Subset noted: CD45RA-negative fraction. These receptor sequences come from a man aged 18 to 29 in good health.

Points on this clone: The sample has other DNA sequences that encode this CDR3 too. The chain recombines TRBV5-1 with TRBJ2-3; D call uncertain. Germline V CDR1 and CDR2: SGHRS, YFSETQ. The CDR3 has 14 amino acids. V was trimmed by 0 bases and J by 2 bases, leaving 7 bases between them. CDR3 protein: CASSLGHNTDTQYF. In DNA form, the CDR3 reads TGCGCCAGCAGCTTGGGACACAACACAGATACGCAGTATTTT.

The chain combines TRBV6-5 with TRBJ2-2; D gene unclear. The germline gives CDR1 MNHEY, CDR2 SVGAGI. V was pared by 4 bases and J by 0 bases, with 3 bases between. The CDR3 covers 13 residues. In DNA, the CDR3 is TGTGCCAGCAGTTTTACGAACACCGGGGAGCTGTTTTTT. Translated: CASSFTNTGELFF.

The V and J genes are TRBV5-6 and TRBJ2-2, with 7 bases aligning to TRBD1. The germline V gene encodes CDR1 SGHDT and CDR2 YYEEEE. Trimming took 1 base from V and 7 from J; bases not matched to a gene: 7. CDR3 length: 15 amino acids. CDR3 amino acids: CASSLLTGDSGELFF. Written as DNA, the CDR3 is TGTGCCAGCAGCTTGCTAACAGGGGACAGCGGGGAGCTGTTTTTT.

The sample holds many counts of this clone. The CDR3 sequence: CASQLAGGSYNEQFF. DNA of the CDR3: TGTGCCAGCCAATTGGCGGGGGGGAGCTACAATGAGCAGTTCTTC. The rearrangement links TRBV6-1 to TRBJ2-1; 9 bases match TRBD2. V lost 8 bases, J lost 3 bases, and 8 bases stayed unmatched. The CDR3 is made up of 15 amino acids. CDR1 and CDR2 (germline): MNHNS, SASEGT.

The gene calls are TRBV5-1 and TRBJ2-7, with TRBD2 matching over 7 bases. CDR1 and CDR2 from the germline V gene are SGHRS and YFSETQ. J gave up 2 bases and V 3 bases, and 8 bases lay outside the gene matches. The CDR3 extends over 15 amino acids. The CDR3 DNA sequence: TGCGCCAGCAGCTCGTCGGGAGGTCGGACCTACGAGCAGTACTTC. Its translation is CASSSSGGRTYEQYF.

This clone was counted between two and nine times. This CDR3 reads CASSRPGNTQYF. The CDR3 DNA reads TGTGCCAGCAGCCGCCCGGGGAATACGCAGTATTTT. The chain links TRBV5-4 to TRBJ2-3; the D gene is possibly TRBD2 (5 bases). The CDR3 sequence is 12 residues long. Trimming pared 4 bases from V and 7 bases from J, leaving 10 bases between. The germline V gene has CDR1 SGHNT and CDR2 YYREEE (reference sequence). Full variable domain (rest looked up from reference TRBV5-4 and TRBJ2-3): ETGVTQSPTHLIKTRGQQVTLRCSSQSGHNTVSWYQQALGQGPQFIFQYYREEENGRGNFPPRFSGLQFPNYSSELNVNALELDDSALYLCASSRPGNTQYFGPGTRLTVL.

The rearrangement uses TRBV9 and TRBJ2-2, with D perhaps matching TRBD1 (5 bases). V was clipped by 0 bases and J by 5 bases, with 20 bases between them. Germline V gene lookup returns CDR1 SGDLS and CDR2 YYNGEE. The CDR3 covers 18 residues. CDR3 DNA sequence: TGTGCCAGCAGCGTAGCCACAGATTCAGGGTTCGGGACCGGGGAGCTGTTTTTT. Translation: CASSVATDSGFGTGELFF. Drawing the rest from reference TRBV9 and TRBJ2-2, the complete variable domain is DSGVTQTPKHLITATGQRVTLRCSPRSGDLSVYWYQQSLDQGLQFLIQYYNGEERAKGNILERFSAQQFPDLHSELNLSSLELGDSALYFCASSVATDSGFGTGELFFGEGSRLTVL.

The genes are TRBV7-9 and TRBJ2-6; D possibly uses TRBD1 or TRBD2 (6 bases each). Trimming pared 4 bases from V and 4 bases from J, leaving 14 bases between. CDR3 length equals 16 residues. Germline CDR1 SEHNR, CDR2 FQNEAQ (reference sequence). This CDR3 is CASSSGGRAGANVLTF. The CDR3 bases are TGTGCCAGCAGCTCCGGGGGCAGGGCCGGGGCCAACGTCCTGACTTTC. Full variable domain (remainder filled in from reference TRBV7-9 and TRBJ2-6): DTGVSQNPRHKITKRGQNVTFRCDPISEHNRLYWYRQTLGQGPEFLTYFQNEAQLEKSRLLSDRFSAERPKGSFSTLEIQRTEQGDSAMYLCASSSGGRAGANVLTFGAGSRLTVL.

This chain connects TRBV11-2 to TRBJ1-3, with D unresolved. The germline gives CDR1 SGHAT, CDR2 FQNNGV. This CDR3 spans 16 amino acids. The V end was cut by 5 bases, the J end by 2 bases, with 16 bases between. The CDR3 loop is CASSLRWPAAGNTIYF. The DNA for the CDR3 is TGTGCCAGCAGCCTACGATGGCCAGCCGCTGGAAACACCATATATTTT.

The DNA for the CDR3 is TGTGCCAGCAGCCGGGGCACGGGCTACCAGGGCACAGATACGCAGTATTTT. Encoded protein: CASSRGTGYQGTDTQYF. V is TRBV5-6 and J is TRBJ2-3; TRBD1 or TRBD2 may be the D gene (5 bases each). Looked up from germline, CDR1 is SGHDT and CDR2 is YYEEEE. V gave up 4 bases and J gave up 1 base, with 19 bases separating them. This CDR3 is 17 amino acids long.

V usage is TRBV7-2 and J usage is TRBJ2-5; TRBD1 or TRBD2 may be the D gene (6 bases each). In germline, CDR1 is SGHTA, CDR2 FQGNSA. This CDR3 has 16 amino acids. Trimming pared 5 bases from V and 2 bases from J, leaving 18 bases between. This chain's CDR3 is CASSPNSGAGQETQYF. The DNA for the CDR3 is TGTGCCAGCAGCCCGAACTCGGGGGCGGGGCAAGAGACCCAGTACTTC.

Remarks on this clone: A much more abundant neighbour one base away suggests this may be a read error. This sequence joins TRBV18 and TRBJ2-5; the D gene is possibly TRBD2 (5 bases). The V end lost 4 bases, the J end lost 5 bases, and 8 bases lay between the germline ends. CDR3 length: 12 residues. The germline V gene encodes CDR1 KGHSH and CDR2 LQKENI. The CDR3 reads CASSRPGETQYF. The DNA of the CDR3 is TGTGCCAGCTCACGACCGGGGGAGACCCAGTACTTC.

V and J are TRBV7-2 and TRBJ2-7; 8 nucleotides align to TRBD2. V was pared by 5 bases and J by 0 bases, with 6 bases of the junction left unmatched. The CDR3 is 15 amino acids. CDR1 is SGHTA and CDR2 is FQGNSA in the germline V gene. The CDR3 loop reads CASSPGGGNSYEQYF. CDR3 nucleotide sequence: TGTGCCAGCAGCCCCGGGGGGGGGAACTCCTACGAGCAGTACTTC.